This TCR beta chain was identified in a study of tumor T cells in aggressive B-cell lymphoma. TCRdb keeps only in-frame clones here, not all; method: immunoSEQ multiplex PCR. The sample records some 7,800 clones, around 83% being singletons. This clonotype was sampled from an adult with diffuse large B cell lymphoma. Sequencing was carried out using tumor tissue.

CDR3 bases: TGTGCCAGCAGCGCCCGACAGAACAATGAGCAGTTCTTC. It is translated as CASSARQNNEQFF. The chain recombines TRBV13 with TRBJ2-1, with D tentatively TRBD1 (5 bases). This CDR3 comprises 13 residues. In germline, CDR1 is PRHDT, CDR2 FYEKMQ (reference sequence). The V end was cut by 5 bases, the J end by 5 bases, with 10 bases between.